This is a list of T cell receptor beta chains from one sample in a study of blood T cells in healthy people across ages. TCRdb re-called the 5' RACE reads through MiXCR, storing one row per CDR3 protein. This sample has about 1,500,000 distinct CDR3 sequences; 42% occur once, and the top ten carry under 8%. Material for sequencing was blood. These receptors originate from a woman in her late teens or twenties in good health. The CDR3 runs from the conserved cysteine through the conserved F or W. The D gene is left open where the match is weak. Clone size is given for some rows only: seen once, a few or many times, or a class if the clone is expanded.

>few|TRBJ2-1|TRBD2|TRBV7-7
CASSPMGGKYNEQFF
TGTGCTAGCAGCCCGATGGGGGGGAAATACAATGAGCAGTTCTTC
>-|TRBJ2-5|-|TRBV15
CATRNLRDQETQYF
TGTGCCACCCGAAACCTCAGAGATCAAGAGACCCAGTACTTC
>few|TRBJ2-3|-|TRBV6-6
CASSHGIVTSTDTQYF
TGTGCCAGCAGCCATGGGATAGTTACTAGCACAGATACGCAGTATTTT
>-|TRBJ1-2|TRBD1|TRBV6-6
CASSSGGGYYGYTF
TGTGCCAGCAGTTCAGGGGGCGGTTACTATGGCTACACCTTC
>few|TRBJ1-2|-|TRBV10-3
CAISWTSANYGYTF
TGTGCCATCAGCTGGACATCAGCTAACTATGGCTACACCTTC
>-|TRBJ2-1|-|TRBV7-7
CASSFQDGPYNEQFF
TGTGCTAGCAGCTTCCAGGACGGACCCTACAATGAGCAGTTCTTC
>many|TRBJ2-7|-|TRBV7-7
CASSSWTADYEQYF
TGTGCTAGCAGCTCCTGGACAGCGGACTACGAGCAGTACTTC
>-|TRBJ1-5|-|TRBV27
CASRLGSNQPQHF
TGTGCCAGCAGGCTGGGTAGCAATCAGCCCCAGCATTTT
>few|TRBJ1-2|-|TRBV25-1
CASSEFGGTYGYTF
TGTGCCAGCAGTGAATTCGGGGGAACCTATGGCTACACCTTC
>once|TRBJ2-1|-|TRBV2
CASNVAGRANEQFF
TGTGCCAGCAATGTCGCGGGACGGGCCAATGAGCAGTTCTTC
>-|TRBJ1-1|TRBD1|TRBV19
CASSIRDRVNQNTEAFF
TGTGCCAGTAGTATCCGGGACAGGGTGAACCAGAACACTGAAGCTTTCTTT
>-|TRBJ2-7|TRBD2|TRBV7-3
CASGVSGGSSYNEQYF
TGTGCCAGCGGGGTTAGCGGGGGGAGCTCCTACAATGAGCAGTACTTC
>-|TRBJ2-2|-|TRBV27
CASMVTGELFF
TGTGCCAGCATGGTCACCGGGGAGCTGTTTTTT
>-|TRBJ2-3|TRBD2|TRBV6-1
CASSATSGERGTPDTQYF
TGTGCCAGCAGTGCCACAAGTGGGGAGCGGGGGACGCCAGATACGCAGTATTTT
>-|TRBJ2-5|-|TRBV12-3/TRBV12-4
CASSSGRVFPQYF
TGTGCCAGCAGTTCTGGACGTGTATTCCCGCAGTACTTC
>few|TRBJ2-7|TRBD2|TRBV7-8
CASSSLAGVGTYEQYF
TGTGCCAGCAGCTCCCTGGCGGGAGTGGGTACCTACGAGCAGTACTTC
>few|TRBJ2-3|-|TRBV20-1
CSAPQGEGDTQYF
TGCAGTGCACCACAGGGGGAGGGCGATACGCAGTATTTT